This T cell receptor (beta chain) was recovered during a study of cytomegalovirus exposure and HLA in healthy donors. Trimming left V 0 bases short and J 5 bases short, with 17 bases between. Germline V gives CDR1 MGHRA, CDR2 YSYEKL. The CDR3 has 16 residues. Whole-study results and caveats: Several V segments, TRBV6-2 and TRBV6-3 among them, could not be told apart and were dropped. In presence/absence analyses, roughly uniform sequencing depth across donors was assumed. What a later analysis reportedly showed was that an Asian-associated ancestry cluster had fewer N-insertions than the approximately 670-donor mean.

The PCR was carried out with 60 Vbeta primers and 13 Jbeta primers. Sequencing was performed with immunoSEQ multiplex PCR; in TCRdb, only in-frame clones are kept and a portion is missing. The sample contains roughly 69,000 clones, roughly two thirds of which appear only once. Note on this clone: Its specificity is not known.

The V and J genes are TRBV4-1 and TRBJ2-7; tentatively, D is TRBD2 (5 bases). This sequence was found in a man in his forties or fifties in good health and CMV-seronegative. The specimen sequenced was PBMCs. The CDR3 is CASSQEVAGRPHEQYF. In nucleotides, the CDR3 is TGCGCCAGCAGCCAAGAGGTGGCGGGTCGGCCCCACGAGCAGTACTTC.